One sample yielded the 16 T cell receptor beta chains listed below, sequenced in a study of PD-1 blockade in classical Hodgkin lymphoma. Autologous stem cell transplantation was followed by relapse in every patient, and brentuximab vedotin exposure varied. The method was immunoSEQ multiplex PCR; TCRdb's version includes in-frame clones alone and lacks a portion of them. Among 17,000 or so clones listed, about 80% were seen once. Specimen: peripheral blood mononuclear cells (PBMCs), collected before the second cycle of nivolumab. These receptors all stem from a human donor with classical Hodgkin lymphoma.

The chain couples TRBV6-5 to TRBJ1-2, with TRBD1 matching over 12 bases. V lost 5 bases, J lost 6 bases, and 4 bases stayed unmatched. The CDR3 sequence is 14 residues long. Germline CDR1 is MNHEY and CDR2 is SVGAGI. The CDR3 spells CASSMGQGANGYTF. DNA for the CDR3: TGTGCCAGCAGTATGGGACAGGGGGCAAATGGCTACACCTTC.

The V and J genes are TRBV19 and TRBJ2-7; the match to TRBD1 covers 9 bases. Germline CDR1 reads LNHDA; CDR2 reads SQIVND (reference sequence). After removal of 5 bases from V and 2 bases from J, the junction contained 7 bases not matched to a gene. CDR3 size: 15 residues. This chain's CDR3 is CASSVGTGSPYEQYF. The CDR3 coding sequence is TGTGCCAGTAGTGTCGGGACAGGGTCTCCCTACGAGCAGTACTTC. The full variable domain, with the rest looked up from reference TRBV19 and TRBJ2-7, is DGGITQSPKYLFRKEGQNVTLSCEQNLNHDAMYWYRQDPGQGLRLIYYSQIVNDFQKGDIAEGYSVSREKKESFPLTVTSAQKNPTAFYLCASSVGTGSPYEQYFGPGTRLTVT.

The sample holds a few counts of this clone. The CDR3 DNA reads as TGTGCCAGCAGCTTTGGACAGGGGGTGGATCAGCCCCAGCATTTT. Encoded protein: CASSFGQGVDQPQHF. The chain uses TRBV5-4 and TRBJ1-5; 10 nucleotides line up with TRBD1. This CDR3 is 15 amino acids long. CDR1 and CDR2 (germline): SGHNT, YYREEE (reference sequence). The V segment lost 2 bases and the J segment 5 bases; nucleotides outside the gene matches: 4. The full variable domain, rest sourced from reference TRBV5-4 and TRBJ1-5, is ETGVTQSPTHLIKTRGQQVTLRCSSQSGHNTVSWYQQALGQGPQFIFQYYREEENGRGNFPPRFSGLQFPNYSSELNVNALELDDSALYLCASSFGQGVDQPQHFGDGTRLSIL.

J is TRBJ1-2 and V is TRBV2; a weak D match, TRBD1 (5 bases). The germline V gene encodes CDR1 SNHLY and CDR2 FYNNEI. The CDR3 is 13 amino acids. V was cut by 6 bases and J by 2 bases, with 10 bases left in between. The CDR3 spells CASSGGSNYGYTF. CDR3 sequence (DNA): TGTGCCAGCAGCGGGGGGTCCAACTATGGCTACACCTTC.

The chain combines TRBV27 with TRBJ1-5, with 8 positions matching TRBD1. The CDR3 length is 15 residues. V gave up 6 bases and J gave up 4 bases; unmatched junction bases: 8. Germline lookup yields CDR1 MNHEY and CDR2 SMNVEV (reference sequence). Here the CDR3 reads CASRPTGALNQPQHF. CDR3 nucleotides: TGTGCCAGCAGACCGACAGGGGCGCTTAATCAGCCCCAGCATTTT.

The CDR3 sequence: CASSLGVGNEKLFF. In nucleotides, the CDR3 is TGTGCCAGCAGCTTAGGGGTGGGAAATGAAAAACTGTTTTTT. This sequence joins TRBV7-3 and TRBJ1-4; D unresolved. V was cut by 2 bases and J by 5 bases, with 9 bases left in between. CDR1 is SGHTA and CDR2 is FQGTGA in the germline V gene. The CDR3 runs 14 residues. Filled out from reference TRBV7-3 and TRBJ1-4, the complete variable domain reads GAGVSQTPSNKVTEKGKYVELRCDPISGHTALYWYRQSLGQGPEFLIYFQGTGAADDSGLPNDRFFAVRPEGSVSTLKIQRTERGDSAVYLCASSLGVGNEKLFFGSGTQLSVL.

This chain connects TRBV30 to TRBJ2-1; D may correspond to TRBD1 or TRBD2 (5 bases each). Germline assignment: CDR1 GTSNPN and CDR2 SVGIG (reference sequence). This CDR3 spans 15 amino acids. V dropped 2 bases and J dropped 4 bases, with 15 bases sitting between them. CDR3 in amino acids: CAWSFGGNPYNEQFF. For the CDR3, the DNA is TGTGCCTGGAGTTTTGGGGGAAACCCTTACAATGAGCAGTTCTTC.

The chain uses TRBV6-4 and TRBJ1-4; unclear D gene. With 3 bases removed from V and 8 bases from J, the gap between germline ends came to 13 bases. The germline gives CDR1 MRHNA, CDR2 SNTAGT. The CDR3 extends over 14 amino acids. Written as DNA, the CDR3 is TGTGCCAGCAGTGAGCTAAGTGAAGGGGAAAAACTGTTTTTT. It is translated as CASSELSEGEKLFF.

The chain employs TRBV6-4 and TRBJ2-3; 13 bases agree with TRBD2. The CDR3 is 15 amino acids. Germline assignment: CDR1 MRHNA and CDR2 SNTAGT. Trimming took 2 bases from V and 6 from J; bases not matched to a gene: 2. The CDR3 region is CASSDTSGGADTQYF. The CDR3 DNA follows: TGTGCCAGCAGTGACACTAGCGGGGGGGCCGATACGCAGTATTTT.

V is TRBV5-5 and J is TRBJ2-7, with D possibly matching TRBD1 (6 bases). Looked up from germline, CDR1 is SGHKS and CDR2 is YYEKEE (reference sequence). This CDR3 region has 13 residues. Deletions cut 4 bases from V and 6 bases from J, with 14 bases between. This CDR3 reads CASSLTGMAEQYF. For the CDR3, the DNA is TGTGCCAGCAGCCTGACAGGAATGGCCGAGCAGTACTTC.

J is TRBJ2-7 and V is TRBV5-4; D is perhaps TRBD1 (6 bases). Trimming pared 0 bases from V and 5 bases from J, leaving 9 bases between. Germline V CDR1 and CDR2: SGHNT, YYREEE (reference sequence). CDR3 length: 13 amino acids. This CDR3 is CASSLGHRDEQYF. The DNA for the CDR3 is TGTGCCAGCAGCTTGGGGCACAGGGACGAGCAGTACTTC.

The chain is built from TRBV2 and TRBJ2-5; 13 bases are shared with TRBD2. This CDR3 spans 15 amino acids. Losses at the gene ends were 4 bases for V and 4 bases for J; bases not matched to a gene: 3. Germline assignment: CDR1 SNHLY and CDR2 FYNNEI. CDR3 residues: CASSVGLAGVETQYF. The CDR3 coding sequence is TGTGCCAGCAGTGTCGGACTAGCGGGGGTAGAGACCCAGTACTTC.

The chain recombines TRBV6-6 with TRBJ1-2; a weak D match, TRBD1 (5 bases). CDR3 length: 15 amino acids. V was pared by 0 bases and J by 4 bases, with 12 bases between. Germline V gene sequence: CDR1 MNHNY, CDR2 SVGAGI (reference sequence). DNA for the CDR3: TGTGCCAGCAGTTACTCCGACAGCCGACTCTATGGCTACACCTTC. This sequence encodes CASSYSDSRLYGYTF.

V usage is TRBV2 and J usage is TRBJ1-2, with TRBD1 matching 7 bases. With 6 bases clipped from V and 5 bases from J, the junction kept 6 bases outside the gene matches. Germline loops: CDR1 SNHLY, CDR2 FYNNEI. The CDR3 extends over 13 amino acids. The CDR3 loop reads CASRWDSFYGYTF. DNA of the CDR3: TGTGCCAGCAGGTGGGACAGCTTTTATGGCTACACCTTC.

The chain joins TRBV2 to TRBJ2-3, with 7 bases identical to TRBD2. The CDR3 loop spans 13 amino acids. Germline V gives CDR1 SNHLY, CDR2 FYNNEI. V was pared by 4 bases and J by 4 bases, with 2 bases of the junction left unmatched. CDR3 region: CASSGTRPDTQYF. CDR3 DNA: TGTGCCAGCAGTGGGACTAGGCCAGATACGCAGTATTTT. Combining the CDR3 with reference TRBV2 and TRBJ2-3 gives the whole variable domain EPEVTQTPSHQVTQMGQEVILRCVPISNHLYFYWYRQILGQKVEFLVSFYNNEISEKSEIFDDQFSVERPDGSNFTLKIRSTKLEDSAMYFCASSGTRPDTQYFGPGTRLTVL.

This clone appeared a few times. This chain connects TRBV28 to TRBJ2-4; D gene uncertain. The CDR3 extends over 13 amino acids. Between the trimmed V and J ends, which lost 3 bases and 9 bases, there was a span of 12 bases. Per germline, CDR1 MDHEN and CDR2 SYDVKM. This chain's CDR3 is CASSFNDRIIQYF. In DNA form, the CDR3 reads TGTGCCAGCAGTTTCAACGACCGGATCATTCAGTACTTC. Variable domain in full (rest from reference TRBV28 and TRBJ2-4): DVKVTQSSRYLVKRTGEKVFLECVQDMDHENMFWYRQDPGLGLRLIYFSYDVKMKEKGDIPEGYSVSREKKERFSLILESASTNQTSMYLCASSFNDRIIQYFGAGTRLSVL.